This T cell receptor (beta chain) emerged from a study of blood T cells in healthy people across ages. The study's findings and limits: Naive and antigen-experienced cells could not be conclusively compared, given unsorted PBMCs. A greater number of naive CD4+ cells and higher diversity distinguished long-lived donors from aged donors. Getting older went along with TCR beta diversity per million T cells dropping roughly linearly. For the donors, CMV status was unknown and possibly confounded expanded clonotype changes.

The second PCR ran roughly 6 to 11 cycles with a sample-barcoded 5' primer and J-beta primers. TCRdb processed the 5' RACE reads anew with MiXCR; each CDR3 protein has one entry. The sample carries hundreds of thousands of distinct CDR3 sequences, around 52% recorded once. This clonotype was observed at least ten times. What it binds is not known. The junction does not match germline at one end; this may be a read error. The sample comprised blood. This receptor was taken from an elderly woman in good health.

CDR3 sequence: CALRGHSYEQYF. DNA for the CDR3: TGTGCCCTCAGGGGACACTCCTACGAGCAGTACTTC. V and J are TRBV10-3 and TRBJ2-7; possible D gene TRBD1, 6 bases. CDR1 and CDR2 (germline): ENHRY, SYGVKD. The CDR3 spans 12 residues.